This T cell receptor beta chain was sequenced in a study of shared clonotypes between healthy human individuals. The donors, healthy adults who were HIV-negative, had experienced no recent acute infections or vaccinations. Every donor, a Caucasian adult, lived in Nashville, Tennessee. This table comes from immunoSEQ multiplex PCR, and its TCRdb copy is limited to in-frame clones, with some not included. The sample contains some 1.5 million clones, 98% of which appear only once. Germline lookup yields CDR1 SGHTA and CDR2 FQGNSA. Deletions cut 5 bases from V and 4 bases from J, with 30 bases between. The CDR3 is 19 amino acids.

The clonotype originates from a man aged 25-45 years in good health. The sample comprised naive CD4+ T cells sorted from blood. Subset of the sample: CD45RA+ positively selected. The chain joins TRBV7-2 to TRBJ2-7; the D gene is possibly TRBD1 (6 bases). This CDR3 is CASSPIRLTGRDNFYEQYF. The CDR3 DNA sequence: TGTGCCAGCAGCCCAATCCGATTAACGGGACGGGACAATTTTTACGAGCAGTACTTC.